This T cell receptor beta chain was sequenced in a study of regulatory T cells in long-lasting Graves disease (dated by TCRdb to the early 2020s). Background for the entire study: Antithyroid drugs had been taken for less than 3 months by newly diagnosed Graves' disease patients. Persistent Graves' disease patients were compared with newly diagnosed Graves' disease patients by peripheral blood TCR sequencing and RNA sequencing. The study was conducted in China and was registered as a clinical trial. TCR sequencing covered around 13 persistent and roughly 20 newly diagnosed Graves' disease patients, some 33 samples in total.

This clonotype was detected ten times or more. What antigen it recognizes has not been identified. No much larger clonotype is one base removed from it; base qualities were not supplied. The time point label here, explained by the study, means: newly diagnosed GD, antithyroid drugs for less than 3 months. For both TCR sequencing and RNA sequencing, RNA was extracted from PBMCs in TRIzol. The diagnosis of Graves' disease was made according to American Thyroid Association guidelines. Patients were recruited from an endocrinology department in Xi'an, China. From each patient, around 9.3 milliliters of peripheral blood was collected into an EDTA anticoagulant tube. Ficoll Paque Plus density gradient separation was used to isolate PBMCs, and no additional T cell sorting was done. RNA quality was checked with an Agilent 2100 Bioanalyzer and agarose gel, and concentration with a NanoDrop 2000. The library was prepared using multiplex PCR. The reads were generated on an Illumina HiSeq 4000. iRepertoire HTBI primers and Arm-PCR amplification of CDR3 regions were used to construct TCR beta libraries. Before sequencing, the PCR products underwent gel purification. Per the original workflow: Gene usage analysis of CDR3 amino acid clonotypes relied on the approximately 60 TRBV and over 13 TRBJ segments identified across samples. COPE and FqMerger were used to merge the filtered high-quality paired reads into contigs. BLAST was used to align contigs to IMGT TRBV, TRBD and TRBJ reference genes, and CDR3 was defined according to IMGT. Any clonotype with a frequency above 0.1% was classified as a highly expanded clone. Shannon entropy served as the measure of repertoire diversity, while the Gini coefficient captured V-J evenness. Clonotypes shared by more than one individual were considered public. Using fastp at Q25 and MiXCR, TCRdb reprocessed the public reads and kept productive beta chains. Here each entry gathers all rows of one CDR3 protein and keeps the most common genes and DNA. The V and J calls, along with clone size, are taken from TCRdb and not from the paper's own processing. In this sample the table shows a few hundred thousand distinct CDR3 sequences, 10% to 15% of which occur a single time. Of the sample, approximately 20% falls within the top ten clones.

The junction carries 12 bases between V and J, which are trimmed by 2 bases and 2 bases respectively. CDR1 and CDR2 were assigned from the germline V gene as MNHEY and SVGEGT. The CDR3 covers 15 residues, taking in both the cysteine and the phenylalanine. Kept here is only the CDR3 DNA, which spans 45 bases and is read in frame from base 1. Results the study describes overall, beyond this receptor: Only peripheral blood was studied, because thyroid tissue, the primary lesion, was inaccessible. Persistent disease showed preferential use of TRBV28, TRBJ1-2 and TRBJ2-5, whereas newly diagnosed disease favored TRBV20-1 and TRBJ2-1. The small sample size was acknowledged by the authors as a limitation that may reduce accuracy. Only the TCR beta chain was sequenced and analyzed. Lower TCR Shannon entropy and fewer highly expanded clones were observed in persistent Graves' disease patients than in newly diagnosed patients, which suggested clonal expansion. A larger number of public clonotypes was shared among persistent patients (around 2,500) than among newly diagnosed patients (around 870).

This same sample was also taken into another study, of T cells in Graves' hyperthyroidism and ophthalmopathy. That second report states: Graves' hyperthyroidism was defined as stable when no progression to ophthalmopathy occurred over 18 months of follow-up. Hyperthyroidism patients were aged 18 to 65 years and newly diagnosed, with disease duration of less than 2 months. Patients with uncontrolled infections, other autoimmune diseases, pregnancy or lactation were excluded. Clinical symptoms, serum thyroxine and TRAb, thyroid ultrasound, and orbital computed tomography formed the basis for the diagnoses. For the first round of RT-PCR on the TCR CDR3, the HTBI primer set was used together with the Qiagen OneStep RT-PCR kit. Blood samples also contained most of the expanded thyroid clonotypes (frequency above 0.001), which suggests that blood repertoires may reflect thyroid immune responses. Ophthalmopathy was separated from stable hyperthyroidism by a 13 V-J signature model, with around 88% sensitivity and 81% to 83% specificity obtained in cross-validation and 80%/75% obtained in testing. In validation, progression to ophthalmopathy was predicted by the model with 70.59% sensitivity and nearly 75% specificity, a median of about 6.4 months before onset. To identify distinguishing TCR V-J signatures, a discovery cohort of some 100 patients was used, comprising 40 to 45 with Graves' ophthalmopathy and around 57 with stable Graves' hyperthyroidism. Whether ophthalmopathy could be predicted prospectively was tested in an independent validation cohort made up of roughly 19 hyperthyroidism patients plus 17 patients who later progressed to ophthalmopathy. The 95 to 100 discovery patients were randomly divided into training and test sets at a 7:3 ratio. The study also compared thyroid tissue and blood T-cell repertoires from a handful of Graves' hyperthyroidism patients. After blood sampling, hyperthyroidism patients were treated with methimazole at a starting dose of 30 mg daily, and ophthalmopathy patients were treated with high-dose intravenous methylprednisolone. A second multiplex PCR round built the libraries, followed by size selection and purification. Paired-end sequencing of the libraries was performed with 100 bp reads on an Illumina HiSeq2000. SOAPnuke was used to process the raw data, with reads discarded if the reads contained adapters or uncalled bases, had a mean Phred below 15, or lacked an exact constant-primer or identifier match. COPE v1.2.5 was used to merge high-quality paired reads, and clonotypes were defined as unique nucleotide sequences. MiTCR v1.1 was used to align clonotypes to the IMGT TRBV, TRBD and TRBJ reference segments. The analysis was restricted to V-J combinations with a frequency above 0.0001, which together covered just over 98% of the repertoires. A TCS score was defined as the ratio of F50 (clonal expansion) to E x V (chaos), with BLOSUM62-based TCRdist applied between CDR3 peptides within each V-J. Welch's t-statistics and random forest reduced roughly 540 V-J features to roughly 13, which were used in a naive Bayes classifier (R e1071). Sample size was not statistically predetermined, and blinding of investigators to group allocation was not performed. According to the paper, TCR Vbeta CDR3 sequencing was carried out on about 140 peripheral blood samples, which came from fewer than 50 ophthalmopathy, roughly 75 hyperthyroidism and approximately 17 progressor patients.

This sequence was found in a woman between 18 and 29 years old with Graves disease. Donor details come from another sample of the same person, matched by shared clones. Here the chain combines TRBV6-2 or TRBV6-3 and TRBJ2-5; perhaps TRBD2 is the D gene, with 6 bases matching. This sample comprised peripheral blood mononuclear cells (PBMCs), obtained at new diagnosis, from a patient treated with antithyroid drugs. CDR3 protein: CASSYGGYSQETQYF. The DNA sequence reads TGTGCCAGCAGTTACGGGGGGTACAGTCAAGAGACCCAGTACTTC.